The rows below give T cell receptor beta chains drawn from one sample of a study of glioma-infiltrating T cells after dendritic cell vaccination. TCRdb's copy holds only in-frame clones and misses some; the assay was immunoSEQ multiplex PCR. The sample has roughly 98,000 clones; about nine tenths are singletons. Source: blood, taken before dendritic cell vaccination. The source is a human donor with glioblastoma. Both conserved end residues are part of each CDR3. A D gene is named only where the DNA matches it firmly. Size tells how often a clone was seen (once, few, many) or the class of an expanded clone, and some rows leave it out.

>TRBD1|.|TRBV5-1|TRBJ1-2
CASSLEGQGARGYTF
TGCGCCAGCAGCTTGGAGGGACAGGGGGCGAGGGGCTACACCTTC
>.|.|TRBV19|TRBJ2-1
CASTRPELGYNEQFF
TGTGCCAGCACTCGGCCGGAGCTTGGATACAATGAGCAGTTCTTC
>.|.|TRBV29-1|TRBJ1-2
CSVEDSSYGYTF
TGCAGCGTTGAAGATAGTAGTTATGGCTACACCTTC
>.|.|TRBV7-2|TRBJ2-5
CASSPGPPRTVEETQYF
TGTGCCAGCAGCCCGGGACCCCCGCGGACAGTCGAAGAGACCCAGTACTTC
>TRBD1|.|TRBV6-5|TRBJ2-1
CASSEDRVYNEQFF
TGTGCCAGCAGTGAGGACAGGGTTTACAATGAGCAGTTCTTC
>TRBD1|.|TRBV23-1|TRBJ2-2
CASSQGTGNTGELFF
TGCGCCAGCAGTCAGGGGACAGGTAACACCGGGGAGCTGTTTTTT
>.|.|TRBV30|TRBJ2-3
CAWSLSDTQYF
TGTGCCTGGAGCTTGTCAGATACGCAGTATTTT
>TRBD1|.|TRBV7-6|TRBJ1-1
CASSLAPTGEKNTEAFF
TGTGCCAGCAGCTTAGCTCCGACAGGGGAAAAGAACACTGAAGCTTTCTTT
>.|.|TRBV9|TRBJ2-5
CASSVGGGGETQYF
TGTGCCAGCAGCGTGGGGGGAGGTGGAGAGACCCAGTACTTC
>.|.|TRBV9|TRBJ2-5
CASSVSGAEETQYF
TGTGCCAGCAGCGTTAGCGGAGCCGAAGAGACCCAGTACTTC
>TRBD1|.|TRBV5-1|TRBJ2-5
CASSLAGQQETQYF
TGCGCCAGCAGCTTGGCGGGACAGCAAGAGACCCAGTACTTC
>TRBD1|.|TRBV5-6|TRBJ2-7
CASSDDPDRGPTGYEQYF
TGTGCCAGCAGCGATGACCCAGACAGGGGCCCCACCGGCTACGAGCAGTACTTC
>.|.|TRBV19|TRBJ2-7
CASSAQTTGNYEQYF
TGTGCCAGTAGTGCCCAAACGACAGGCAATTACGAGCAGTACTTC
>TRBD1|.|TRBV19|TRBJ1-5
CASAGTGGRSQPQHF
TGTGCCAGTGCGGGGACAGGGGGGAGAAGTCAGCCCCAGCATTTT
>.|.|TRBV6-4|TRBJ2-6
CASSDEGTGANVLTF
TGTGCCAGCAGTGACGAGGGAACTGGGGCCAACGTCCTGACTTTC
>.|.|TRBV7-6|TRBJ2-1
CASSLNTYNEQFF
TGTGCCAGCAGCTTAAACACCTACAATGAGCAGTTCTTC
>.|.|TRBV7-2|TRBJ1-2
CASSSHIESYGYTF
TGTGCCAGCAGCTCCCACATCGAAAGCTATGGCTACACCTTC
>TRBD1|.|TRBV5-1|TRBJ2-3
CASRSGTGDVGGTQYF
TGCGCCAGCAGGTCCGGGACAGGGGACGTCGGAGGTACGCAGTATTTT
>TRBD1|once|TRBV29-1|TRBJ2-2
CTAGGSNTGELFF
TGCACCGCAGGGGGTTCGAACACCGGGGAGCTGTTTTTT
>.|.|TRBV5-4|TRBJ1-2
CASSFPGHDNYGYTF
TGTGCCAGCAGCTTTCCAGGGCACGACAACTATGGCTACACCTTC
>.|few|TRBV6-5|TRBJ1-2
CASSYHSIHYGYTF
TGTGCCAGCAGTTACCACAGCATCCACTATGGCTACACCTTC
>.|.|TRBV5-4|TRBJ1-2
CASSLGQVFYGYTF
TGTGCCAGCAGCTTGGGACAGGTTTTCTATGGCTACACCTTC
>.|.|TRBV30|TRBJ1-1
CAWSGQVGGNTEAFF
TGTGCCTGGAGTGGACAGGTTGGGGGGAACACTGAAGCTTTCTTT
>TRBD1|.|TRBV29-1|TRBJ2-3
CSVVRGSSLSTDTQYF
TGCAGCGTGGTCAGGGGGTCCTCACTTAGCACAGATACGCAGTATTTT
>.|.|TRBV18|TRBJ1-2
CASSPTSNYGYTF
TGTGCCAGCTCACCAACAAGTAACTATGGCTACACCTTC
>.|.|TRBV25-1|TRBJ2-2
CASRGIERGKELGELFF
TGTGCCAGCAGGGGGATTGAGAGGGGGAAAGAGTTAGGGGAGCTGTTTTTT
>.|.|TRBV30|TRBJ1-1
CAWSTSTRAFF
TGTGCCTGGAGCACTAGCACAAGGGCTTTCTTT
>.|.|TRBV21-1|TRBJ1-2
CASSEPGQGGDYGYTF
TGTGCCAGCAGCGAACCGGGACAGGGGGGGGATTATGGCTACACCTTC
>.|.|TRBV28|TRBJ1-2
CASSTTGNYGYTF
TGTGCCAGCAGTACGACGGGGAACTATGGCTACACCTTC
>TRBD1|.|TRBV2|TRBJ2-6
CASSRTGGIGANVLTF
TGTGCCAGCAGTAGGACAGGGGGCATTGGGGCCAACGTCCTGACTTTC
>.|.|TRBV29-1|TRBJ2-7
CSVEDRARSYEQYF
TGCAGCGTTGAAGACAGGGCCCGCTCCTACGAGCAGTACTTC
>TRBD1|few|TRBV29-1|TRBJ1-2
CSVGAGQGANYGYTF
TGCAGCGTTGGGGCGGGGCAGGGGGCCAACTATGGCTACACCTTC
>TRBD1|.|TRBV11-2|TRBJ1-1
CASSLGTGGSTEAFF
TGTGCCAGCAGCTTGGGGACAGGAGGTAGCACTGAAGCTTTCTTT
>.|once|TRBV27|TRBJ2-7
CASSLGGATGEQYF
TGTGCCAGCAGTTTAGGTGGAGCTACGGGCGAGCAGTACTTC
>TRBD2|.|TRBV5-4|TRBJ2-3
CASSQNGAGGPDTQYF
TGTGCCAGCAGCCAGAACGGTGCGGGAGGTCCAGATACGCAGTATTTT
>.|.|TRBV7-2|TRBJ2-3
CASSLGSEASTDTQYF
TGTGCCAGCAGCTTGGGGTCGGAGGCTAGCACAGATACGCAGTATTTT
>.|.|TRBV4-2|TRBJ1-5
CASSQVSGVDQPQHF
TGTGCCAGCAGCCAAGTTTCGGGGGTAGATCAGCCCCAGCATTTT
>.|.|TRBV5-1|TRBJ2-5
CASSLASRPETQYF
TGCGCCAGCAGCTTGGCCAGCAGGCCGGAGACCCAGTACTTC
>.|.|TRBV6-5|TRBJ2-4
CASSYSLGLESNIQYF
TGTGCCAGCAGTTACTCCTTGGGGCTTGAGTCAAACATTCAGTACTTC
>.|.|TRBV5-4|TRBJ1-1
CASSLGSVINTEAFF
TGTGCCAGCAGCTTGGGTTCGGTGATTAACACTGAAGCTTTCTTT
>.|.|TRBV11-2|TRBJ2-3
CASSPSPSFSTDTQYF
TGTGCCAGCAGCCCGAGCCCTAGCTTTAGCACAGATACGCAGTATTTT
>TRBD1|.|TRBV19|TRBJ1-3
CASSNSHGQGRRNTIYF
TGTGCCAGTAGTAATTCTCACGGACAGGGCAGAAGAAACACCATATATTTT